Below, one T cell receptor beta chain is given with its context. Its binding antigen is unknown. Nothing much larger sits one base from this clone, and base qualities are not available. The data were obtained in a study of cytomegalovirus exposure and HLA in healthy donors (dated by TCRdb to 2016 to 2017). As for the study more broadly: An earlier analysis of roughly 500 of the donors reported more than 250 Gb of sequence data and roughly 110 million unique TCR beta sequences from some 180 million T cells. An early release that covered about 600 HLA-typed donors contained 300 to 350 gigabases of sequencing data and approximately 85 million unique TCR sequences. Among the roughly 390 genotyped donors, 75% to 90% belonged to the genetic ancestry cluster associated with self-reported Caucasian donors. The study aimed to test whether cataloging public T cell receptors could reveal signatures of past pathogen exposure. Using immunosequencing, the study profiled T cell repertoires from 666 subjects and related those repertoires to cytomegalovirus serostatus. In addition to the first cohort of hundreds of subjects, a separate validation cohort of 120 different subjects was used. High-throughput TCR immunosequencing, statistical association of individual TCRs with disease status, and machine learning were combined to predict cytomegalovirus infection status. To study patterns of TCR occurrence, a later analysis re-analyzed previously published TCR beta repertoires from 700 or so donors and added high-resolution HLA genotyping. In the later analysis, no new phenotypic data were used to find candidate immune exposures; instead, reliance was placed on TCR beta sequences and their occurrence across donors. In an earlier analysis of 550 to 700 of the donors, high-throughput TCR beta sequencing was used to judge whether each TCR beta V gene segment behaved as functional or pseudogenic. Donor age, sex, ethnicity and CMV serostatus were compiled alongside the repertoire data. In a later genetic analysis, genome-wide SNP genotypes for 398 of the 666 donors were used, and that subset was treated as a discovery cohort. Every repertoire in the discovery cohort had been generated on one and the same sequencing platform. HLA typing included class I and class II loci at four-digit resolution. Typing coverage differed by locus: A, B, C, DRB1 and DQB1 were typed in about 620-630 donors, DQA1 in roughly 500, DPA1 in 600 to 610, and DPB1 in 450 to 480. Because of strong linkage in the cohort, five DR-DQ haplotypes were treated as single units for association and clustering. Among roughly 400 genotyped donors of the cohort, an average of around 250,000 unique TCR beta nucleotide sequences was sequenced per donor, of which roughly 17% were non-productive. The research as a whole found: The authors suggested that the approach could potentially be extended to other disease states and immunological phenotypes. Strong co-occurrence of HLA alleles, especially DR and DQ, made assigning TCR associations to individual alleles difficult. Most TCR sequences were observed very rarely across donors, whereas some public TCRs were present in many individuals. Because counts were too low, 15 to 20 rarely observed V segments, including chromosome 9 orphons, were excluded from the earlier analysis of fewer than 650 of the donors. Because HLA typing was unavailable for some donors at each locus, only the typed subset was used in association tests. A later analysis associated about 17,000 TCR beta sequences with specific HLA alleles at a false discovery rate of 0.05. In this cohort, only TCR beta chains were sequenced, and detectable features were limited by the absence of alpha or paired-chain data. In an earlier analysis of roughly 560 of the donors, most TCR beta V segments were observed in productive rearrangements about 90% or about 30% of the time, broadly matching IMGT annotations. According to a later analysis, most CMV-associated TCR beta chains appeared to be HLA-restricted, and the HLA associations seemed to be driven largely by CMV exposure. Correlated functional status among segregating V segments might be attributable to linkage disequilibrium, but an unknown experimental factor could not be ruled out. Several of the top co-occurrence clusters appeared to be linked to parvovirus B19, influenza, CMV and Epstein-Barr virus, according to a later analysis. Some IMGT-functional V segments, including TRBV6-2 and TRBV6-3, could not be told apart with the 87-base-pair reads, so those segments were excluded. A group of highly shared sequence variants was considered likely to be a technical artifact of the sequencing pipeline. Roughly uniform sequencing depth across donors was assumed in presence/absence analyses, although this assumption may not hold. A further reported finding was that TCR beta sequences accurately predicted the HLA-A and HLA-B alleles for most subjects in the first cohort. Cytomegalovirus status was reported to be diagnosed by the classifier with high specificity and sensitivity in both the original and validation cohorts. An association between a missense DCLRE1C variant and V-gene and J-gene trimming of TCR beta chains was found in a later genetic analysis and replicated in an independent cohort. According to a later analysis, TCR association rates differed among HLA loci, with DRB1 alleles showing the most associated TCRs and HLA-C alleles showing the fewest. In a later analysis, HLA-associated TCR beta chains were found to be more clonally expanded and to have lower generation probabilities than equally common non-associated chains. A total of fewer than 200 TCR beta chains were listed by the study as associated with cytomegalovirus. In vitro tests confirmed that a few of the cytomegalovirus-associated TCR beta chains recognize cytomegalovirus antigens. For the cohort, immune exposure information was limited to CMV serostatus. A later genetic analysis reported fewer N-insertions in productive TCRs among donors in an Asian-associated ancestry cluster than the approximately 700-donor mean.

In total, over 600 healthy bone marrow donors made up the cohort. All cohort members were sampled while nominally healthy, although unrecorded immune exposures were likely present. The donor was CMV seronegative and was included in the group of a few hundred seronegative cohort members. Every donor gave a peripheral blood sample, and the peripheral blood mononuclear cells from that sample were used for TCR beta sequencing. The Qiagen DNeasy Blood Extraction Kit was used to extract genomic DNA from the blood cell samples. Libraries were prepared through the immunoSEQ multiplex PCR assay. The multiplex PCR relied on a mix of 60 forward primers for TCR Vbeta segments and 13 reverse primers for TCR Jbeta segments. The CDR3 region of rearranged TCR beta genes was amplified from genomic DNA with a multiplex PCR assay. The amplified TCR beta libraries were sequenced on the Illumina HiSeq System as 87-base-pair reads. The authors processed their data as follows. Across the 670 or so repertoires, a later analysis counted 60 million to 90 million unique TCR beta chains, about 10 million of which were shared by at least two donors. Raw reads were error-corrected and collapsed into unique sequences by a nearest-neighbor algorithm in which closely related sequences were merged to remove PCR and sequencing errors. V, D and J gene segments were assigned by aligning CDR3 sequences to IMGT reference sequences. For a sequence to be retained, a match of at least six nucleotides was required to both a V gene segment and a J gene segment. Rearrangements were called productive when the CDR3 lacked stop codons and stayed in frame with V and J; all others were non-productive. Following IMGT convention, CDR3 was defined as the stretch from the second conserved V-encoded cysteine up to the conserved J-encoded phenylalanine. The earlier analysis of 587 of the donors excluded sequences that lacked an unambiguous match to a single V gene segment. An earlier analysis of several hundred of the donors classified V segments as functional when productive rearrangements were above 56.7% and as segregating when the standard deviation between donors was above 5%. A statistical classification framework was developed to diagnose cytomegalovirus status using the catalog of TCR beta chain sequences. V and J gene assignment, in a later analysis, came from comparing TCR nucleotide sequences with IMGT/GENE-DB human TR gene sequences. A later analysis assigned CDR3 sequences and most-parsimonious VDJ recombination scenarios with the TCRdist pipeline. In a later analysis, every TCR beta chain was defined by the combination of its CDR3 amino acid sequence and its V-gene family, and reads without a unique V-gene family were dropped. A later analysis removed nearly 600 highly shared, low-generation-probability nucleotide sequences to deal with suspected cross-contamination and a sequencing artifact. A later analysis calculated a clonal expansion index for each public chain from normalized within-repertoire ranks of inferred template counts. In a later analysis, generation probabilities were computed using a VDJ recombination model fitted to out-of-frame rearrangements, and the results were checked against IGoR. A later analysis scored TCR-TCR, TCR-HLA and TCR-CMV co-occurrence with hypergeometric tests, applying a repertoire-size bias correction to TCR pairs. In a later analysis, false discovery rates were estimated by permuting HLA or CMV assignments 20 times. In a later analysis, co-occurring TCRs were grouped with DBSCAN, and TCRdist sequence similarity was added when clustering was performed within HLA-allele-positive subsets. Repertoires with fewer than 30,000 or more than 120,000 public chains were left out of co-occurrence clustering, as were several repertoires with anomalous nucleotide sharing. TCRdb holds this immuneACCESS table with in-frame rearrangements only. Some clones are missing; in checked studies, unresolved V genes explain under half, and the rest has no known cause. V and J calls and clone size are copied from that table; D and trimming were computed from the DNA. The sample includes 100,000 or so clones, with about three quarters observed a single time. Of the sample, about 5.3% is held by the ten largest clones.

Trimming at the junction amounts to 3 bases on V and 8 bases on J, and the germline ends lie 18 bases apart. From a lookup of the germline V gene, CDR1 and CDR2 are SGDLS and YYNGEE. Including cysteine and phenylalanine, the CDR3 has 15 amino acids. CDR3 DNA is the only sequence kept; it has 45 bases, read in frame from the first base. The sequenced sample consisted of PBMCs. The sequence came from a male donor in good health and CMV-seronegative. In this chain, TRBV9 is recombined with TRBJ2-1; a tentative D match to TRBD2 spans 6 bases. The bases are TGTGCCAGCAGCGACCGCCCGACTAGTAGTCATGAGCAGTTCTTC. This is translated as CASSDRPTSSHEQFF.